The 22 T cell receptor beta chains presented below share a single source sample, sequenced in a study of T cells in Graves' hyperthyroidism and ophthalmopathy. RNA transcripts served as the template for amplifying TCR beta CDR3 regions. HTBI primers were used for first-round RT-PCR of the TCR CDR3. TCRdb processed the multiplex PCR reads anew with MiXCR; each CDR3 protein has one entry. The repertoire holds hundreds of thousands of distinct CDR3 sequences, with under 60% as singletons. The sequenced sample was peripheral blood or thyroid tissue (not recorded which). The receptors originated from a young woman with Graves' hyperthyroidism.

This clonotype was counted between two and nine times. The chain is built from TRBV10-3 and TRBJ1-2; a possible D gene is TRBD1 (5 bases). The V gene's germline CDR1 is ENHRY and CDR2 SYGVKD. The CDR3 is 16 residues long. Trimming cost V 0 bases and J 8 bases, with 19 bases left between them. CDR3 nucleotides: TGTGCCATCAGTGAGTCGAAGGAAAGCGGGGGATACGGCTACACCTTC. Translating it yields CAISESKESGGYGYTF.

The CDR3 loop reads CASSETQGIEQYF. CDR3 sequence (DNA): TGCGCCAGCAGTGAAACGCAGGGGATCGAGCAGTACTTC. The genes are TRBV5-1 and TRBJ2-7, with D possibly matching TRBD1 (6 bases). The CDR3 has 13 amino acids. The germline V gene encodes CDR1 SGHRS and CDR2 YFSETQ. Deletions cut 5 bases from V and 6 bases from J, with 15 bases between.

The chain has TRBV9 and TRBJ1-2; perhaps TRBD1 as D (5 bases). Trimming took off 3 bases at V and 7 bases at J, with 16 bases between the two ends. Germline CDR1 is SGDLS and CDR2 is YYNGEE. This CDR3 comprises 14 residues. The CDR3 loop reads CASSAGTGVSGYTF. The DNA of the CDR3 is TGTGCCAGCAGCGCCGGGACGGGGGTGTCTGGCTACACCTTC.

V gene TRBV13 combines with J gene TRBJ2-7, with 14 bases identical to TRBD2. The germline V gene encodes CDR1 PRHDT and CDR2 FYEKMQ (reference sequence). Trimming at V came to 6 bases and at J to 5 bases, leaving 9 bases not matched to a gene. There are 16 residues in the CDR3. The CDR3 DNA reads TGTGCCAGCAGAACTACCCCGGGACTAGCGGGAGACGAGCAGTACTTC. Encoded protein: CASRTTPGLAGDEQYF.

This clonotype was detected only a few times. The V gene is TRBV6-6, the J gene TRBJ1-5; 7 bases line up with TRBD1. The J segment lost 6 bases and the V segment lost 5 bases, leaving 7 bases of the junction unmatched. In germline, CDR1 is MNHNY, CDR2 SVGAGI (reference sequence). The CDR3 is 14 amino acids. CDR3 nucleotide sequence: TGTGCCAGCAGTCCTACAGGGGCCGGTCAGCCCCAGCATTTT. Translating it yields CASSPTGAGQPQHF.

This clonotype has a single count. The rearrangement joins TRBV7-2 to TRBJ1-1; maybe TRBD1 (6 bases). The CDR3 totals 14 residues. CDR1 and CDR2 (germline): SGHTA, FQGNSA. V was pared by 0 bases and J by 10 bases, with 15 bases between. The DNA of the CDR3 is TGTGCCAGCAGCTTAGCGGGACACCTTTTAGGAGCTTTCTTT. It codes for CASSLAGHLLGAFF.

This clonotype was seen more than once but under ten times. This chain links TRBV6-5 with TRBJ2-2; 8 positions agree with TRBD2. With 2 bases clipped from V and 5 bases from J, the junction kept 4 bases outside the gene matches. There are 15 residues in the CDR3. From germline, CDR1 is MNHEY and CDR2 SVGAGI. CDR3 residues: CASSYKPSGTGELFF. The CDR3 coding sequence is TGTGCCAGCAGTTACAAGCCTAGCGGGACCGGGGAGCTGTTTTTT.

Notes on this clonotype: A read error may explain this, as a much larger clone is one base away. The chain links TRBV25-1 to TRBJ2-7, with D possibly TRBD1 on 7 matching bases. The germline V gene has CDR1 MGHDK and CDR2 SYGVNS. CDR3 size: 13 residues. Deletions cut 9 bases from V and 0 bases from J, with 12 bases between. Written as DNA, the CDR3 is TGTGCCAGATCAGGGGGGAGCTCCTACGAGCAGTACTTC. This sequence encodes CARSGGSSYEQYF.

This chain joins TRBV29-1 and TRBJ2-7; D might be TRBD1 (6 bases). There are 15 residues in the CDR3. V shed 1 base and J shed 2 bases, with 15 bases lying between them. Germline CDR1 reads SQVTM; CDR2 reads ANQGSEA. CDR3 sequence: CSVEGPGHLTYEQYF. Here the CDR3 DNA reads TGCAGCGTTGAAGGGCCGGGACATCTAACCTACGAGCAGTACTTC.

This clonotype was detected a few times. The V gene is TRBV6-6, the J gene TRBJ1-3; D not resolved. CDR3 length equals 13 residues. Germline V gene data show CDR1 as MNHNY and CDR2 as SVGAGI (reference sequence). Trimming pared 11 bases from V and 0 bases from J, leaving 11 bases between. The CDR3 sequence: CASAPSSGNTIYF. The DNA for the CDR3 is TGTGCCTCAGCCCCGAGCTCTGGAAACACCATATATTTT.

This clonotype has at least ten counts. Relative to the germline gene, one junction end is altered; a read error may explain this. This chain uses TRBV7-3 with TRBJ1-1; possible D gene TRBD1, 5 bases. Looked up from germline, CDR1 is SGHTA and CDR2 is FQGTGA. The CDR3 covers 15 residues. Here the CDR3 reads CASSQVGGSGTEAFF. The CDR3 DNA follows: TGCGCCAGCAGCCAAGTCGGGGGGAGTGGCACTGAAGCTTTCTTT.

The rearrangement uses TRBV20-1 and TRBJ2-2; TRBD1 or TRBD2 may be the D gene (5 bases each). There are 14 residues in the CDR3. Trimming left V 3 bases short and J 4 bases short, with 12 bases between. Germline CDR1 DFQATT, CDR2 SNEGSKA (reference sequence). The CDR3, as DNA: TGCAGTGCTAGGAGGGGACCGATCACCGGGGAGCTGTTTTTT. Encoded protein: CSARRGPITGELFF.

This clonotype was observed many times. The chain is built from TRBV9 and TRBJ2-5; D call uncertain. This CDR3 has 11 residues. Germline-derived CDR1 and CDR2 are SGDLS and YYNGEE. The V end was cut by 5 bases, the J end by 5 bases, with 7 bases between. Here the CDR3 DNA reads TGTGCCAGCAGTGTCGAGGAGACCCAGTACTTC. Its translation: CASSVEETQYF.

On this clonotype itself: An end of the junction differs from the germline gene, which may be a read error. CDR3 nucleotides: TGCGCCAGCAGCCAAGATCTAGGCCCGGGGACTGAAGCTTTCTTT. Translating it yields CASSQDLGPGTEAFF. The V call is TRBV7-9, the J call TRBJ1-1; D remains ambiguous. CDR1 SEHNR and CDR2 FQNEAQ come from the germline V gene (reference sequence). The CDR3 runs to 15 residues.

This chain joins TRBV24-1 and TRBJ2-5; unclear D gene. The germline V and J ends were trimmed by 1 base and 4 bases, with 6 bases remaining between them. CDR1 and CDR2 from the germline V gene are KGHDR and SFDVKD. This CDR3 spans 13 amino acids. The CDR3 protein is CATSDLGPETQYF. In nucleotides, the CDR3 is TGTGCCACCAGTGATTTAGGGCCAGAGACCCAGTACTTC.

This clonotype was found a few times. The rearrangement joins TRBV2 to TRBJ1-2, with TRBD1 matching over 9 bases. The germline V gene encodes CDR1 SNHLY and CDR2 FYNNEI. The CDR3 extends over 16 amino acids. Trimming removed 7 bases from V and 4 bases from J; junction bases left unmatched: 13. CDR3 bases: TGTGCCAGCAACTCTATTACTGGGACAGGGCGCTATGGCTACACCTTC. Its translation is CASNSITGTGRYGYTF.

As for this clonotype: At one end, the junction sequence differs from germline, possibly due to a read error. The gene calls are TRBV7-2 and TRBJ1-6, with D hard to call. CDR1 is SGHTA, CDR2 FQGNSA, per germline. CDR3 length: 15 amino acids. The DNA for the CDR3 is TGCGCCAGCAGCTTGTGGGGATTGGAGAATTCACCCCTCCACTTT. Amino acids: CASSLWGLENSPLHF.

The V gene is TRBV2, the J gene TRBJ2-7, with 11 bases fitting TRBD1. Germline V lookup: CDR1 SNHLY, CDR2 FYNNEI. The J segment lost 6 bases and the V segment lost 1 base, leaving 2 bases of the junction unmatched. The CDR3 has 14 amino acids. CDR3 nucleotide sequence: TGTGCCAGCAGTGAAGGGACAGGGGGCCCCGAGCAGTACTTC. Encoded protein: CASSEGTGGPEQYF. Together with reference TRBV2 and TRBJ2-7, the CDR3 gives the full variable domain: EPEVTQTPSHQVTQMGQEVILRCVPISNHLYFYWYRQILGQKVEFLVSFYNNEISEKSEIFDDQFSVERPDGSNFTLKIRSTKLEDSAMYFCASSEGTGGPEQYFGPGTRLTVT.

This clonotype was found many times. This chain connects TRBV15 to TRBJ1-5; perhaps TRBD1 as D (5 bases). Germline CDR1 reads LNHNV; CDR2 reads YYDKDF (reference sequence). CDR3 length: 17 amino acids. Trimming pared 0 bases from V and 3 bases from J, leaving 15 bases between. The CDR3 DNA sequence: TGTGCCACCAGCAGAGATTGGGGGACGGATTTCAATCAGCCCCAGCATTTT. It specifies CATSRDWGTDFNQPQHF.

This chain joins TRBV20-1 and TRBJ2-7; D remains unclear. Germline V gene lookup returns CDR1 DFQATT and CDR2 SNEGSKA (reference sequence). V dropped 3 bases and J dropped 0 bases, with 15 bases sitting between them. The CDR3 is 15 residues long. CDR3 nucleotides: TGCAGTGCTAGTCGCGAGCCGGCGAGCTCCTACGAGCAGTACTTC. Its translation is CSASREPASSYEQYF.

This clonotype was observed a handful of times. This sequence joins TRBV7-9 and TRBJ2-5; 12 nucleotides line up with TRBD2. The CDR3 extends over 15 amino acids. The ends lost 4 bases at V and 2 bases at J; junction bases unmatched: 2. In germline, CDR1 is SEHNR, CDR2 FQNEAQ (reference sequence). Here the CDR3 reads CASSWLAGGQETQYF. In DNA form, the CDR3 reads TGTGCCAGCAGCTGGCTAGCGGGAGGGCAAGAGACCCAGTACTTC. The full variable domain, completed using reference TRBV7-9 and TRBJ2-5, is DTGVSQNPRHKITKRGQNVTFRCDPISEHNRLYWYRQTLGQGPEFLTYFQNEAQLEKSRLLSDRFSAERPKGSFSTLEIQRTEQGDSAMYLCASSWLAGGQETQYFGPGTRLLVL.

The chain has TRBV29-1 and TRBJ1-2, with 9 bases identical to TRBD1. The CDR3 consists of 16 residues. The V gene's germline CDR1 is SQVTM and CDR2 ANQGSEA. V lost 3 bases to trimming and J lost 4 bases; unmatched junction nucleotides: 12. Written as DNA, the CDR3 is TGCAGCGTTGATCGTGCAGGGACAGGGTCTGGCTATGGCTACACCTTC. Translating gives CSVDRAGTGSGYGYTF.